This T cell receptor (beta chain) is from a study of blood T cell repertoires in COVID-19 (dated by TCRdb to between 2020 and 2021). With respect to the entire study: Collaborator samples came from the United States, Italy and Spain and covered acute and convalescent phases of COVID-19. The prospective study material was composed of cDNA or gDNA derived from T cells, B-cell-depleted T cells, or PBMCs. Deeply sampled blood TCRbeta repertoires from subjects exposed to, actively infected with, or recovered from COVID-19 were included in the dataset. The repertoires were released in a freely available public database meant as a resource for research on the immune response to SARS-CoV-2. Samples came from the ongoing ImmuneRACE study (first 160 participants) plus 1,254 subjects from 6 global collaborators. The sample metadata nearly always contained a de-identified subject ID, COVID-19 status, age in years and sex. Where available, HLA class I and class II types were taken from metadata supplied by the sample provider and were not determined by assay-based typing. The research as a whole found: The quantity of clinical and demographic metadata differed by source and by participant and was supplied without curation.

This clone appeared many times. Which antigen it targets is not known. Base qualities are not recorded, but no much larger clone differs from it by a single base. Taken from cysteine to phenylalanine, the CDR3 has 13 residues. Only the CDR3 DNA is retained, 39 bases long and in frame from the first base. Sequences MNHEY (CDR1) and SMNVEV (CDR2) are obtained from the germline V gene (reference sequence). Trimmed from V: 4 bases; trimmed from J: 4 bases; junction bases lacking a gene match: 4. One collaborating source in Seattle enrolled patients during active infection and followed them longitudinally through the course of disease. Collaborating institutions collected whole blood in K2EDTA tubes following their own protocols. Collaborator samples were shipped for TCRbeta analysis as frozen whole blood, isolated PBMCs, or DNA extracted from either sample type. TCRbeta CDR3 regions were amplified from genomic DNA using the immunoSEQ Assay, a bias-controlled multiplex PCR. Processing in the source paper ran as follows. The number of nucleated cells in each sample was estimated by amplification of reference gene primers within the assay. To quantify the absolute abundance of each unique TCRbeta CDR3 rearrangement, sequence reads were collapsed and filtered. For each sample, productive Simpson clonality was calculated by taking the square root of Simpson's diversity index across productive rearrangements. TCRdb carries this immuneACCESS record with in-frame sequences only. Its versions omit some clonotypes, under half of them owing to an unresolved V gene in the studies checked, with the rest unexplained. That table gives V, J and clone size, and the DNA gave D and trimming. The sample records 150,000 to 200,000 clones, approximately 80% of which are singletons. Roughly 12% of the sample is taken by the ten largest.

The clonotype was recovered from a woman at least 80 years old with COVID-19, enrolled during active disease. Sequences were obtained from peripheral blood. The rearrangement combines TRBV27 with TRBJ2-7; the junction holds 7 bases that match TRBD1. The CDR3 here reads CASSSGQPYEQYF. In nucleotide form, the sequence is TGTGCCAGCAGTTCGGGACAGCCTTACGAGCAGTACTTC.